This TCR beta chain was identified during a study of identical twins. CDR3 length: 15 residues. V lost 7 bases, J lost 3 bases, and 11 bases stayed unmatched. Germline V gene data show CDR1 as SGHVS and CDR2 as FQNEAQ. TCRdb redid the calling of the 5' RACE reads with MiXCR, one entry per CDR3 protein. The sample has about 530,000 distinct CDR3 sequences; about 20% are singletons. This same sample was also part of a study on yellow fever vaccine responses in identical twins.

The sequence came from a woman between 18 and 29 years old in good health. Sequences were obtained from CD4+ T cells sorted from blood. V usage is TRBV7-8 and J usage is TRBJ2-5; 7 bases agree with TRBD1. CDR3 sequence (DNA): TGTGCCAGCAAGATAGCCGGGACAGAGAAAGAGACCCAGTACTTC. Translation: CASKIAGTEKETQYF.